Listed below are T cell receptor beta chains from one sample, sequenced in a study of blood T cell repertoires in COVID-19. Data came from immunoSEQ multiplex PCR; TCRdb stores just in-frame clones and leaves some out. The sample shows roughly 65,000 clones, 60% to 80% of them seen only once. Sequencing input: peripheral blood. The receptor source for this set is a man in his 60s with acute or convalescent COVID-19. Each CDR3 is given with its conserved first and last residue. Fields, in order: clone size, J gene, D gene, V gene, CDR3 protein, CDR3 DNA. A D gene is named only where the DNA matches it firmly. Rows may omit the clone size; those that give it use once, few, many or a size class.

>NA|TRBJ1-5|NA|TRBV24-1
CATSAAFSGGQPQHF
TGTGCCACCAGTGCTGCTTTCTCGGGGGGACAGCCCCAGCATTTT
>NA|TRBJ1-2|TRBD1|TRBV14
CASSPQGDGYTF
TGTGCCAGCAGCCCGCAGGGGGATGGCTACACCTTC
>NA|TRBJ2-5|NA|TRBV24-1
CATSALFPNPETQYF
TGTGCCACCAGTGCACTATTTCCGAACCCTGAGACCCAGTACTTC
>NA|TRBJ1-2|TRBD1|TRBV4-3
CASSITGAHYGYTF
TGCGCCAGCAGCATTACAGGGGCTCATTATGGCTACACCTTC
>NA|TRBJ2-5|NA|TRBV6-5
CASSYSGGRQETQYF
TGTGCCAGCAGTTACTCTGGCGGGCGCCAAGAGACCCAGTACTTC
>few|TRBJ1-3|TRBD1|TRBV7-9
CASSRQGGAGNTIYF
TGTGCCAGCAGCCGACAGGGGGGAGCTGGAAACACCATATATTTT
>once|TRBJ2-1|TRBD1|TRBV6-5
CASSYPGTGRYNEQFF
TGTGCCAGCAGTTACCCGGGGACAGGGAGGTACAATGAGCAGTTCTTC
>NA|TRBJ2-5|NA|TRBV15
CATSARGSETQYF
TGTGCCACCAGCGCCCGGGGGAGTGAGACCCAGTACTTC
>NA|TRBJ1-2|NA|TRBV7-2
CASSPLNGYTF
TGTGCCAGCAGCCCCCTTAATGGCTACACCTTC
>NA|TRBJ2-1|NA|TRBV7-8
CASRGGGAKNEQFF
TGTGCCAGCAGGGGAGGGGGGGCCAAAAATGAGCAGTTCTTC
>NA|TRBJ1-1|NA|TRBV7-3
CASSLRAAGVNTEAFF
TGTGCCAGCAGCCTTAGGGCGGCAGGGGTGAACACTGAAGCTTTCTTT
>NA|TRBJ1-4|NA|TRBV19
CASSTQGRNEKLFF
TGTGCCAGTAGTACGCAGGGGAGAAATGAAAAACTGTTTTTT
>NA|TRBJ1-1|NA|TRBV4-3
CASSQEEGERTEAFF
TGCGCCAGCAGCCAAGAAGAGGGGGAGAGGACTGAAGCTTTCTTT
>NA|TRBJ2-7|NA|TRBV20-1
CSARAGTVKYF
TGCAGTGCTAGAGCCGGGACTGTTAAGTACTTC
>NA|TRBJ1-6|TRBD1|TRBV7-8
CASSRQDRGLSPLHF
TGTGCCAGCAGCAGACAGGACAGGGGGCTCTCACCCCTCCACTTT
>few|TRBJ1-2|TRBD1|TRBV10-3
CAIQTGQGAINYGYTF
TGTGCCATCCAGACTGGACAGGGGGCCATAAACTATGGCTACACCTTC
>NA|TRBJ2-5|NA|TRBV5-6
CASSLLQNFQETQYF
TGTGCCAGCAGCTTATTACAGAACTTTCAAGAGACCCAGTACTTC
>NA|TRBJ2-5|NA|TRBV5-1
CASSTDGKETQYF
TGCGCCAGCAGCACCGACGGGAAAGAGACCCAGTACTTC
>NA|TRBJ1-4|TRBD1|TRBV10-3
CAISESGQGRKLFF
TGTGCCATCAGTGAGTCGGGACAGGGTCGGAAACTGTTTTTT
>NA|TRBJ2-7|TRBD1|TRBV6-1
CASSERGQGDSEQYF
TGTGCCAGCAGTGAAAGGGGACAGGGTGATAGCGAGCAGTACTTC
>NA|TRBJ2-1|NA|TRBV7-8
CASSLARVWSYNEQFF
TGTGCCAGCAGCTTAGCCAGGGTTTGGTCCTACAATGAGCAGTTCTTC
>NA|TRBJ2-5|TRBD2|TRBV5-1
CASSVAGVQETQYF
TGCGCCAGCAGTGTAGCGGGGGTTCAAGAGACCCAGTACTTC
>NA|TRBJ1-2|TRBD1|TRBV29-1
CSALDRGPGYTF
TGCAGCGCCTTAGACAGGGGGCCTGGCTACACCTTC
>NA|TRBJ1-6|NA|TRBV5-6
CASSFQGMGSRALHF
TGTGCCAGCAGCTTCCAGGGGATGGGGTCCAGGGCCCTCCACTTT
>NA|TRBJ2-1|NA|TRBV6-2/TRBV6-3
CASSKTGISYNEQFF
TGTGCCAGCAGCAAAACAGGGATCTCCTACAATGAGCAGTTCTTC
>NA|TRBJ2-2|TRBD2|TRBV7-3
CASSSTGTSGVYGTGELFF
TGTGCCAGCAGCTCGACCGGGACTAGCGGGGTATATGGCACCGGGGAGCTGTTTTTT
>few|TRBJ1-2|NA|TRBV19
CASSTGMSYGYTF
TGTGCCAGTAGTACGGGGATGAGCTATGGCTACACCTTC
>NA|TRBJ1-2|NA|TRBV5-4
CASSSWGGVHYGYTF
TGTGCCAGCAGCTCTTGGGGAGGGGTTCACTATGGCTACACCTTC
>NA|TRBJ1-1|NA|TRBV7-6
CASSVRDLNTEAFF
TGTGCCAGCAGCGTCAGGGATCTGAACACTGAAGCTTTCTTT
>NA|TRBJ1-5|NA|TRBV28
CASRTGNRNQPQHF
TGTGCCAGCCGCACAGGGAATCGCAATCAGCCCCAGCATTTT
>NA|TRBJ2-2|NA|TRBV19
CASSIWGVKKGTGELFF
TGTGCCAGTAGTATCTGGGGGGTAAAGAAGGGCACCGGGGAGCTGTTTTTT
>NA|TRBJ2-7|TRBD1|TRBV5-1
CASSLGWGVAPGQGTYEQYF
TGCGCCAGCAGCTTGGGGTGGGGAGTGGCGCCGGGACAGGGGACCTACGAGCAGTACTTC
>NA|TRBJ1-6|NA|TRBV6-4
CASSARRGNSPLHF
TGTGCCAGCAGTGCGAGAAGGGGAAATTCACCCCTCCACTTT
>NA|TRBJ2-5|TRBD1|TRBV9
CASSVGDRDLGTQYF
TGTGCCAGCAGCGTAGGGGACAGGGACTTAGGGACCCAGTACTTC
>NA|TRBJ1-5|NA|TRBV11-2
CASSAGTFNQPQHF
TGTGCCAGCAGCGCTGGGACATTCAATCAGCCCCAGCATTTT
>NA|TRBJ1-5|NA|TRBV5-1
CASRYDRNSNQPQHF
TGCGCCAGCAGATACGACAGAAATAGCAATCAGCCCCAGCATTTT
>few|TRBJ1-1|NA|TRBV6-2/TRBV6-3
CASSWMRTVNTEAFF
TGTGCCAGCAGTTGGATGCGGACAGTGAACACTGAAGCTTTCTTT
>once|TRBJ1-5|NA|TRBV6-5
CASSYRGGLGQPQHF
TGTGCCAGCAGTTACAGGGGCGGATTGGGCCAGCCCCAGCATTTT
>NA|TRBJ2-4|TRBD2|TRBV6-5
CASSYGGGAKNIQYF
TGTGCCAGCAGTTATGGCGGGGGTGCCAAAAACATTCAGTACTTC
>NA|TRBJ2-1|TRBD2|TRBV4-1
CASTLAGGNNEQFF
TGCGCCAGCACACTAGCGGGGGGTAACAATGAGCAGTTCTTC
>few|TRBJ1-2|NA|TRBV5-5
CASSPQTNYGYTF
TGTGCCAGCAGTCCCCAGACTAACTATGGCTACACCTTC
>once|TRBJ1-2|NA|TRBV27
CASSPQDRTYGYTF
TGTGCCAGCAGTCCCCAAGACAGGACCTATGGCTACACCTTC
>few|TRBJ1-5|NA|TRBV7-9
CASSLGAGLSNQPQHF
TGTGCCAGCAGCTTAGGGGCAGGGCTTAGCAATCAGCCCCAGCATTTT
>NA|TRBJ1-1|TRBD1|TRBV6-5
CASKKTGLNTEAFF
TGTGCCAGCAAAAAGACAGGGTTGAACACTGAAGCTTTCTTT
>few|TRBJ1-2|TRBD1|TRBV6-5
CASSTKTGAGYGYTF
TGTGCCAGCAGTACGAAGACAGGGGCCGGCTATGGCTACACCTTC